Below, one T cell receptor (beta chain) is given with its context. This specimen belongs to a study of human T cells and chemical hapten exposure. The time point here: healthy volunteer bleed at 2 weeks. Unfractionated whole blood served as the source for total RNA extraction. Germline V gene lookup returns CDR1 LNHDA and CDR2 SQIVND (reference sequence). V lost 5 bases to trimming and J lost 9 bases, with 11 bases between them. This CDR3 has 12 amino acids. One entry per CDR3 protein, called by TCRdb with MiXCR from the RACE reads. The sample consists of approximately 97,000 distinct CDR3 sequences, about 8.7% of them appearing once.

Sample: whole blood. The rearrangement joins TRBV19 to TRBJ1-5; D remains unclear. This receptor was identified in a female donor in good health. Some clones in this sample may be carry-over from other donors' samples. CDR3 sequence: CASSRPEAPQHF. As DNA, the CDR3 is TGTGCCAGTAGTCGGCCGGAGGCGCCCCAGCATTTT.